This section outlines one T cell receptor beta chain sequence together with its context. Antigen unknown. These data originate in a study of OX40 agonist ivuxolimab in advanced cancers. The overall study: The study enrolled dose-escalation patients with hepatocellular carcinoma, melanoma, renal cell or head and neck cancer. Three patients got partial responses; one had hepatocellular carcinoma and two had cutaneous melanoma. General study results and limits: Among T cells, CD8+ cells averaged more expanded clones than CD4+ cells. At 0.1 to 3.0 mg/kg, CD4+ and CD8+ blood T cells expanded clonally by week 6.

The CDR3 extends over 13 amino acids. Trimming cost V 4 bases and J 2 bases, with 6 bases left between them. The germline V gene encodes CDR1 MDHEN and CDR2 SYDVKM. The table came from immunoSEQ multiplex PCR; TCRdb's copy has only in-frame clones and leaves some out. The repertoire holds 60,000 or so clones, with over 80% as singletons. The chain links TRBV28 to TRBJ2-1; D not certain. The receptor comes from an adult with an advanced solid tumor such as melanoma, head and neck, liver or kidney cancer. This sample comprised CD4+ or CD8+ T cells sorted from blood, obtained in a trial of the OX40 agonist ivuxolimab. The CDR3 region has the DNA TGTGCCAGCAGTTCCCCGGCCTACAATGAGCAGTTCTTC. Protein product: CASSSPAYNEQFF.